The subject of this entry is one TCR beta chain. Assignments of participants to cohorts depended upon their own reported clinical history. Profiled with immunoSEQ multiplex PCR; TCRdb holds only in-frame clones, not every one. The data show about 250,000 clones, roughly 85% seen once. This specimen comes from a study of blood T cell repertoires in COVID-19. Study-wide context: The cDNA or gDNA used as material had been derived from T cells, B-cell-depleted T cells, or PBMCs.

CDR3 length equals 16 residues. Germline V gene sequence: CDR1 MNHEY, CDR2 SVGEGT. After removal of 6 bases from V and 2 bases from J, the junction contained 13 bases not matched to a gene. Sequencing used PBMCs or T cells enriched from blood (not recorded which). V is TRBV6-2 or TRBV6-3 and J is TRBJ2-7; 7 nucleotides match TRBD1. This sequence was found in a woman aged 45-65 years with acute COVID-19. CDR3 nucleotide sequence: TGTGCCAGCAGGCCTTCTCAGACAGGGATAACCTACGAGCAGTACTTC. Amino acids: CASRPSQTGITYEQYF.